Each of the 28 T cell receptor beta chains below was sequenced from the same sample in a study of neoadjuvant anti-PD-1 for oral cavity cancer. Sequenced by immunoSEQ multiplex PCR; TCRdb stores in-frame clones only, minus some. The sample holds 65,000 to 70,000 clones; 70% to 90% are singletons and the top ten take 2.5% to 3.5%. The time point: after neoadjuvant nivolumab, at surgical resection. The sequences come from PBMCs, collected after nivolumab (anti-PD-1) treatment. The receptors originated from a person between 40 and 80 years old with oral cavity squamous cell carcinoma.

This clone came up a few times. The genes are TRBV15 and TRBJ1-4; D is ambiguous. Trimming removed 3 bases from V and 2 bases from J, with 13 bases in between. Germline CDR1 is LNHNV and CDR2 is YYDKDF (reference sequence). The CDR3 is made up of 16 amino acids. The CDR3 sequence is CATSRESGSTNEKLFF. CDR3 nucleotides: TGTGCCACCAGCAGGGAGTCCGGCAGCACTAATGAAAAACTGTTTTTT.

The CDR3 here is CASSLNQGGRSGELFF. The CDR3 DNA sequence: TGTGCCAGCAGCTTAAATCAGGGCGGGAGATCCGGGGAGCTGTTTTTT. The chain couples TRBV7-3 to TRBJ2-2; 7 bases line up with TRBD2. The germline gives CDR1 SGHTA, CDR2 FQGTGA. This CDR3 contains 16 residues. Germline trimming cut 1 base from V and 6 bases from J; bases unmatched to any gene: 8.

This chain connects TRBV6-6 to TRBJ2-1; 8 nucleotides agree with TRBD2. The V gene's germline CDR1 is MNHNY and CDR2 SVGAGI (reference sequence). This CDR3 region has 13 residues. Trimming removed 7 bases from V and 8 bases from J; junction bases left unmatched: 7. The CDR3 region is CASTTGGMHEQFF. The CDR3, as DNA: TGTGCCAGCACCACGGGGGGGATGCATGAGCAGTTCTTC.

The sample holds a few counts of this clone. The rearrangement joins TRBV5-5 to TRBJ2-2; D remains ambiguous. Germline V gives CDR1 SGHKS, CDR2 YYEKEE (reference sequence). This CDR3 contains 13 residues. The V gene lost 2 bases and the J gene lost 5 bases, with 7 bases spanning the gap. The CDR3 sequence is CASSFAETGELFF. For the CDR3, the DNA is TGTGCCAGCAGCTTCGCCGAGACCGGGGAGCTGTTTTTT.

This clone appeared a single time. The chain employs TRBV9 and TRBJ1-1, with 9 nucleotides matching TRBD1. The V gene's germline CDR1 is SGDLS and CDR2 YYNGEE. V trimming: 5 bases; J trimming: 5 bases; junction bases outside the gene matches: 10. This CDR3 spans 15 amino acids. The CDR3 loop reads CASRRGDREKTEAFF. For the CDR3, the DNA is TGTGCCAGCAGAAGAGGGGACAGGGAAAAAACTGAAGCTTTCTTT.

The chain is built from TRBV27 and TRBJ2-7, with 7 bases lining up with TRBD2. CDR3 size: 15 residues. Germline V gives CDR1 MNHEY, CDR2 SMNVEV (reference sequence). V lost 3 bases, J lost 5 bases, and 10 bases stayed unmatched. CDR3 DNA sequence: TGTGCCAGCAGTTTTTTCGCGGGAGTTTCCCACGAGCAGTACTTC. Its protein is CASSFFAGVSHEQYF.

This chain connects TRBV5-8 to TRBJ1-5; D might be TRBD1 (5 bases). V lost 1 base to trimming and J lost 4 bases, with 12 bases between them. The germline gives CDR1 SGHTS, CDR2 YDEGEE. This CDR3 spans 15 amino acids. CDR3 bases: TGTGCCAGCAGCTTGCGGGGGGGTGGTAATCAGCCCCAGCATTTT. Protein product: CASSLRGGGNQPQHF.

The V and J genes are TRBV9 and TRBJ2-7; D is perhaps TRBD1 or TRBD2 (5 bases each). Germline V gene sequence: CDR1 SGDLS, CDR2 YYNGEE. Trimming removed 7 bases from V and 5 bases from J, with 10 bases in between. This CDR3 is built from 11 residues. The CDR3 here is CASGGSHEQYF. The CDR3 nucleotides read TGTGCCAGCGGGGGAAGCCACGAGCAGTACTTC.

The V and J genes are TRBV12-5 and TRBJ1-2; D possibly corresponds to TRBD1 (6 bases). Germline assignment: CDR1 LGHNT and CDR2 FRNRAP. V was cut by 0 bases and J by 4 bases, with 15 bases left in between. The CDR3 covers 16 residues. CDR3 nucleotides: TGTGCTAGTGGTTTGGTACTAGGGCAGGGGTTCTATGGCTACACCTTC. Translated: CASGLVLGQGFYGYTF.

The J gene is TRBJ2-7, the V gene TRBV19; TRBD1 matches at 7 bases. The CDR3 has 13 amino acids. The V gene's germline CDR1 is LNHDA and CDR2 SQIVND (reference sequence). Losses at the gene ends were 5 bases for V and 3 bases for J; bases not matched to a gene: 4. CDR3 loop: CASSDRVGYEQYF. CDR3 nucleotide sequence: TGTGCCAGTAGTGACAGGGTAGGCTACGAGCAGTACTTC.

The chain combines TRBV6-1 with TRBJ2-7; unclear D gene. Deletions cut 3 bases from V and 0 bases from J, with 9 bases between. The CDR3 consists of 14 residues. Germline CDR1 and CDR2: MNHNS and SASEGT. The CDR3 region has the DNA TGTGCCAGCAGTGAGATGCAGAACTCCTACGAGCAGTACTTC. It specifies CASSEMQNSYEQYF.

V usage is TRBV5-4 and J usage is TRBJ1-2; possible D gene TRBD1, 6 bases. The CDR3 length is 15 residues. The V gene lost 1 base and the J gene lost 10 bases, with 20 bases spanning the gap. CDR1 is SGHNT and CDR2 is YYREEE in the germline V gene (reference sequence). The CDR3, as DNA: TGTGCCAGCAGCTTGCTCCGGGACAAATTTGTGGACTACACCTTC. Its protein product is CASSLLRDKFVDYTF.

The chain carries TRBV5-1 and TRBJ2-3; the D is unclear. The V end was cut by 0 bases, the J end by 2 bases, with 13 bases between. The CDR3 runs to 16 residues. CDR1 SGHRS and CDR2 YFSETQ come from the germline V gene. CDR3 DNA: TGCGCCAGCAGCTTGGCCGTCTCCAGGTACACAGATACGCAGTATTTT. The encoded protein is CASSLAVSRYTDTQYF.

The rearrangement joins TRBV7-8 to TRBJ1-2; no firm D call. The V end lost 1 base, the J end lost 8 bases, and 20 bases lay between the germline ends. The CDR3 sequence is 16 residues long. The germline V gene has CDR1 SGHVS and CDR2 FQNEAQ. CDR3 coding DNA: TGTGCCAGCAGCTTAGGGAGACCCCCCTTTGATAGAGGCTACACCTTC. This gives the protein CASSLGRPPFDRGYTF.

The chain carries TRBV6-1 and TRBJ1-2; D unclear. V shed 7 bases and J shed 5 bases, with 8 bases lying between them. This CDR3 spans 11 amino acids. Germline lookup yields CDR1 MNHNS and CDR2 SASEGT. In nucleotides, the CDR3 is TGTGCCAGCAAACTAACTTATGGCTACACCTTC. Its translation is CASKLTYGYTF.

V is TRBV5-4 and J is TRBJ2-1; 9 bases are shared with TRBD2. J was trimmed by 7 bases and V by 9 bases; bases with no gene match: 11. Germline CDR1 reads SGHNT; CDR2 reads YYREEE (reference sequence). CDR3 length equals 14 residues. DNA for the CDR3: TGTGCCACCCAACCGGGACTAGCACGGAATGAGCAGTTCTTC. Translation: CATQPGLARNEQFF.

CDR3 region: CASEALTEAFF. CDR3 DNA sequence: TGTGCCAGTGAGGCATTGACTGAAGCTTTCTTT. The chain recombines TRBV7-9 with TRBJ1-1; D remains unclear. The CDR3 is made up of 11 amino acids. Germline-derived CDR1 and CDR2 are SEHNR and FQNEAQ (reference sequence). Trimming removed 9 bases from V and 5 bases from J, with 10 bases in between.

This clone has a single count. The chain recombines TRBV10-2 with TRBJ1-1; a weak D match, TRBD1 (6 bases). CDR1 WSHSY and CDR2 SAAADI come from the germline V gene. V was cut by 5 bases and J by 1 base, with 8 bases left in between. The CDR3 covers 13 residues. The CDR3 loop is CASSRQENTEAFF. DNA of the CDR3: TGCGCCAGCAGTAGACAGGAGAACACTGAAGCTTTCTTT.

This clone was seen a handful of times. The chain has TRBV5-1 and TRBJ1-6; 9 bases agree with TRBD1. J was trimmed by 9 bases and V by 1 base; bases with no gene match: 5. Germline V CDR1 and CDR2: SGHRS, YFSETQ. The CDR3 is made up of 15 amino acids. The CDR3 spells CASSLSGQGRSPLHF. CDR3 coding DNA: TGCGCCAGCAGCTTGTCCGGACAGGGGCGTTCACCCCTCCACTTT.

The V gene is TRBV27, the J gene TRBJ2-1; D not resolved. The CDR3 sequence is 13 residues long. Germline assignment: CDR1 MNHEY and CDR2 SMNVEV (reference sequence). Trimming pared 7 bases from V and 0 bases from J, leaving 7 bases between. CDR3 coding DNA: TGTGCCAGCACCCGGAGCTCCTACAATGAGCAGTTCTTC. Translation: CASTRSSYNEQFF.

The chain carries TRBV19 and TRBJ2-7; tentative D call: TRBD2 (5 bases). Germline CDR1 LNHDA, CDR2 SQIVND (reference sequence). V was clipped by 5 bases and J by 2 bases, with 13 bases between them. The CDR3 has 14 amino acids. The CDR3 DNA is TGTGCCAGTAGTTCGACGGGGATTACCTACGAGCAGTACTTC. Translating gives CASSSTGITYEQYF.

The CDR3 bases are TGTGCCAGCAGTTCGCTAGCGGGGGGGCAGGATGAGCAGTTCTTC. It translates to CASSSLAGGQDEQFF. The genes are TRBV6-4 and TRBJ2-1; 12 positions agree with TRBD2. Trimming cost V 5 bases and J 8 bases; bases outside gene matches: 7. CDR3 length: 15 amino acids. The germline V gene encodes CDR1 MRHNA and CDR2 SNTAGT.

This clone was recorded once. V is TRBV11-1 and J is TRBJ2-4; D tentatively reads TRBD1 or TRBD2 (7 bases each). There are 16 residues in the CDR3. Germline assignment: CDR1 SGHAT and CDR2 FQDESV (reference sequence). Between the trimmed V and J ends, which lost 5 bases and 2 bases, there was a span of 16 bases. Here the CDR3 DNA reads TGTGCCAGCAGCCCGGGGAGGGGGCTTTCCAAAAACATTCAGTACTTC. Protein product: CASSPGRGLSKNIQYF.

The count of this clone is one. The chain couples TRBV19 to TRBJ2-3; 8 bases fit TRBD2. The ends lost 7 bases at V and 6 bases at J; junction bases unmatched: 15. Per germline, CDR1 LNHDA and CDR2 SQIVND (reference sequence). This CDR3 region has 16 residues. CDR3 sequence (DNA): TGTGCCAGTACCCCTATCGGGGGGGGGACCTCCGATACGCAGTATTTT. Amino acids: CASTPIGGGTSDTQYF.

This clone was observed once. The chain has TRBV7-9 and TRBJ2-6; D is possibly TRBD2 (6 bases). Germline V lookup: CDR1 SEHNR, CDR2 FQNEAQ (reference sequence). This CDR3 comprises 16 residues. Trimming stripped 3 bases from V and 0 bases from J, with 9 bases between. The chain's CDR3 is CASSLGGVSGANVLTF. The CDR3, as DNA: TGTGCCAGCAGCTTGGGGGGAGTCTCTGGGGCCAACGTCCTGACTTTC.

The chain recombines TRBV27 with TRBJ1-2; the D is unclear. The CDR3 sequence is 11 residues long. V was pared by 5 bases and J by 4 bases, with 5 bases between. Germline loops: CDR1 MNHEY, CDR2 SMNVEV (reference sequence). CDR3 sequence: CASSQGYGYTF. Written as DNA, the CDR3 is TGTGCCAGCAGTCAAGGCTATGGCTACACCTTC.

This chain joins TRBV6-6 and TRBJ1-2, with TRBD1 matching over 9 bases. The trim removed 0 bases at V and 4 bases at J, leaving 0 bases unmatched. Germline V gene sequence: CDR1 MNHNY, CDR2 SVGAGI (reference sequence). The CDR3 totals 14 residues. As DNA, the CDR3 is TGTGCCAGCAGTTACTCGGACAGGGGCTATGGCTACACCTTC. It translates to CASSYSDRGYGYTF.

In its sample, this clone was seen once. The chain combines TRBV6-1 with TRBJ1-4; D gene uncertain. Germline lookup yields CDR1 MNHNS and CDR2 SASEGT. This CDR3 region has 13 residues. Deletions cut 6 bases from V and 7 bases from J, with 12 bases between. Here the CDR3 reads CASRAVAGEKLFF. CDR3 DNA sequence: TGTGCCAGCAGGGCCGTCGCGGGTGAAAAACTGTTTTTT.